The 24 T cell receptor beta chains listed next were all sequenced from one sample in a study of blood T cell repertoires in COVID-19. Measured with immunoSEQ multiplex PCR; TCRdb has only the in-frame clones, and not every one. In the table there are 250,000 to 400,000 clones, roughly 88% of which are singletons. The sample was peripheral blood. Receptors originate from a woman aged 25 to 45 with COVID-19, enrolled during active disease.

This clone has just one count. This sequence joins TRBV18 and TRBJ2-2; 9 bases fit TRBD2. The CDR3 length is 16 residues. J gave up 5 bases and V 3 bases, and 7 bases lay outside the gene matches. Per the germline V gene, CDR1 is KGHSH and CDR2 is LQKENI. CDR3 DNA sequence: TGTGCCAGCTCACCTCGGGGACTAGCATTTACCGGGGAGCTGTTTTTT. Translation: CASSPRGLAFTGELFF.

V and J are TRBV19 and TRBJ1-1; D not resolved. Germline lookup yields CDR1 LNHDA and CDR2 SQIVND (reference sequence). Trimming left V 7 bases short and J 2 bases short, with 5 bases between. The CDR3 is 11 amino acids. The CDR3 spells CASIVNTEAFF. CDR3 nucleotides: TGTGCCAGTATCGTCAACACTGAAGCTTTCTTT.

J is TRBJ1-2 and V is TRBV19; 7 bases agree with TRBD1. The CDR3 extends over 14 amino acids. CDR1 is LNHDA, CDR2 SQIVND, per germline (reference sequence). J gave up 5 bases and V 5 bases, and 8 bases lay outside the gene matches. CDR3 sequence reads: CASSLDRFYYGYTF. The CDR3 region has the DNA TGTGCCAGTAGTTTGGACAGGTTTTATTATGGCTACACCTTC.

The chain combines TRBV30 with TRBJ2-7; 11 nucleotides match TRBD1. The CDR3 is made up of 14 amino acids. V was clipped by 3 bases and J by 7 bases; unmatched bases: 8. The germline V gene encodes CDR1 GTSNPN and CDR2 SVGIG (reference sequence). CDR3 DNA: TGTGCCTGGAGGCCAGGACAGGGGGCGCGGGAGCAGTACTTC. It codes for CAWRPGQGAREQYF.

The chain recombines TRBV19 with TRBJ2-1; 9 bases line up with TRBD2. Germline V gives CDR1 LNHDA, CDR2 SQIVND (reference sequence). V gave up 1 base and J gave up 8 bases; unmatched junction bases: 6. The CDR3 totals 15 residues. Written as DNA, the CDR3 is TGTGCCAGTAGTATAGGAGCGGGGGGCGCAGATGAGCAGTTCTTC. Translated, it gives CASSIGAGGADEQFF.

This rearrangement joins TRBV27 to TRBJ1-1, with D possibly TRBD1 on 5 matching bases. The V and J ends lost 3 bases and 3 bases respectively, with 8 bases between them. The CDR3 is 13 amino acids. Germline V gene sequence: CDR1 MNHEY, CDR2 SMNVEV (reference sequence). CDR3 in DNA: TGTGCCAGCAGTTTCTTCAGGGACACTGAAGCTTTCTTT. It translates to CASSFFRDTEAFF.

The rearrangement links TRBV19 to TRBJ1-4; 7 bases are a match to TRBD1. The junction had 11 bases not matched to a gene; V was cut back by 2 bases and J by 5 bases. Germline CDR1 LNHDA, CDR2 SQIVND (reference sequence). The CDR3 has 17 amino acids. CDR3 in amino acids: CASSITIHRGLNEKLFF. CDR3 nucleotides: TGTGCCAGTAGTATAACCATACACAGGGGCCTAAATGAAAAACTGTTTTTT.

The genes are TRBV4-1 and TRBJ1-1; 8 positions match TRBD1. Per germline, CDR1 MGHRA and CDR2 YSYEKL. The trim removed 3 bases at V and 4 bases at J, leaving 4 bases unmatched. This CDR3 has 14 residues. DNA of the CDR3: TGCGCCAGCAGCCACCCCGGACAGGGCACTGAAGCTTTCTTT. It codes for CASSHPGQGTEAFF.

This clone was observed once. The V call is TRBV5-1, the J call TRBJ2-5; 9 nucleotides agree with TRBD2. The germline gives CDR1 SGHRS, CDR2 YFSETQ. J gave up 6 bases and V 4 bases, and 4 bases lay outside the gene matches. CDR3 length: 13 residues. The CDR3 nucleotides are TGCGCCAGCAGCGAAGCGGGGGGAAAGACCCAGTACTTC. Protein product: CASSEAGGKTQYF.

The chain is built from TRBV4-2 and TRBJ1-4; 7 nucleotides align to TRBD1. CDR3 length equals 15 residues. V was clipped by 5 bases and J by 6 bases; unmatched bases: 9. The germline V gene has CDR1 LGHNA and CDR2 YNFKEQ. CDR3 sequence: CASSISRQGHEKLFF. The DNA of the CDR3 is TGTGCCAGCAGCATAAGCCGACAGGGACATGAAAAACTGTTTTTT.

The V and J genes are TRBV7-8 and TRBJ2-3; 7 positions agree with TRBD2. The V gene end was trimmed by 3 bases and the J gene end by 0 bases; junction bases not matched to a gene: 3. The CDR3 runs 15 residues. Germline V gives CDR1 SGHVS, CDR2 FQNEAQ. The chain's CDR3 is CASSFGGLSTDTQYF. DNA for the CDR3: TGTGCCAGCAGCTTTGGGGGACTAAGCACAGATACGCAGTATTTT.

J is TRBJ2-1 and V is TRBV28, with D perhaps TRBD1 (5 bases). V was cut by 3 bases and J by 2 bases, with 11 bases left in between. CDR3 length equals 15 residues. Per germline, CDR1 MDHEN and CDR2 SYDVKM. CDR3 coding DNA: TGTGCCAGCAGTTTTAGGCAGGGCCCCTACAATGAGCAGTTCTTC. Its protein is CASSFRQGPYNEQFF.

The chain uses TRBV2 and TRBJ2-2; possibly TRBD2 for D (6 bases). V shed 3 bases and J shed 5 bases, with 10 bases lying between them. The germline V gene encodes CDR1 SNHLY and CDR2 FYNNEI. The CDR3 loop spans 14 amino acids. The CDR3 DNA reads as TGTGCCAGCAGTGATACGGAGGGTACCGGGGAGCTGTTTTTT. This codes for CASSDTEGTGELFF.

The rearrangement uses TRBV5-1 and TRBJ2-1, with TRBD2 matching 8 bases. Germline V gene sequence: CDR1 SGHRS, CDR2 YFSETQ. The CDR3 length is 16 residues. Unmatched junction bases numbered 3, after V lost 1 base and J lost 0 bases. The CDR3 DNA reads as TGCGCCAGCAGCTTGACTAGCGGTTCCTCCTACAATGAGCAGTTCTTC. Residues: CASSLTSGSSYNEQFF.

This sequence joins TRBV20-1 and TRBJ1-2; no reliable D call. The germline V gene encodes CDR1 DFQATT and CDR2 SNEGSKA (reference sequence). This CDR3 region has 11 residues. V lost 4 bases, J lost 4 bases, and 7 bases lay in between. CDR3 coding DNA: TGCAGTGCTACGGGTTCCTATGGCTACACCTTC. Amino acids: CSATGSYGYTF.

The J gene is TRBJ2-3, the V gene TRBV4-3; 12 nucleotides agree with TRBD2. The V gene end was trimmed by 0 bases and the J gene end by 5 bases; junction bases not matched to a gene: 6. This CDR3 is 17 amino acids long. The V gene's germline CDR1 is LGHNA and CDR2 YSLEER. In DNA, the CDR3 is TGCGCCAGCAGCCAAGAGGCTAGCGGGGGGGCCATAGATACGCAGTATTTT. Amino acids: CASSQEASGGAIDTQYF.

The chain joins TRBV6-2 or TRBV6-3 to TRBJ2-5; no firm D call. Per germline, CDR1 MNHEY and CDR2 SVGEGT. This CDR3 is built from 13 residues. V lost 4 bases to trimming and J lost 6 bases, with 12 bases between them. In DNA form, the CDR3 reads TGTGCCAGCAGTTTCCGAGTAATGAAGACCCAGTACTTC. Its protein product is CASSFRVMKTQYF.

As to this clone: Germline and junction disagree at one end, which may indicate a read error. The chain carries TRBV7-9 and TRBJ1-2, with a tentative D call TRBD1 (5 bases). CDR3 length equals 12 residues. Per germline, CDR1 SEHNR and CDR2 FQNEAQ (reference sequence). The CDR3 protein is CASSFQDNRRSF. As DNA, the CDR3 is TGTGCCAGCAGCTTTCAGGACAACAGAAGGTCCTTC.

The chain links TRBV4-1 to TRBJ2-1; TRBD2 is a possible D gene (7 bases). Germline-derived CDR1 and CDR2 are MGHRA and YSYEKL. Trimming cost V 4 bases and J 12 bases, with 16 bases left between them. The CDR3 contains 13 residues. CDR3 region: CASSPLGGAGQFF. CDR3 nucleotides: TGCGCCAGCAGCCCTCTAGGGGGGGCGGGGCAGTTCTTC.

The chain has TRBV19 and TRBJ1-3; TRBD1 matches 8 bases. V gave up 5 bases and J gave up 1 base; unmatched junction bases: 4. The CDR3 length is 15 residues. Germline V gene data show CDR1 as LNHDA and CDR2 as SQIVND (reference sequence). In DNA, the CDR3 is TGTGCCAGTAGTCTCAGGACAGGGTCTGGAAACACCATATATTTT. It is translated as CASSLRTGSGNTIYF.

CDR3 residues: CASRNPAGRELFF. CDR3 bases: TGCGCCAGCAGAAACCCAGCGGGCCGGGAGCTGTTTTTT. The chain couples TRBV5-1 to TRBJ2-2; maybe TRBD2 (6 bases). Germline loops: CDR1 SGHRS, CDR2 YFSETQ. This CDR3 comprises 13 residues. V was cut by 5 bases and J by 9 bases, with 14 bases left in between.

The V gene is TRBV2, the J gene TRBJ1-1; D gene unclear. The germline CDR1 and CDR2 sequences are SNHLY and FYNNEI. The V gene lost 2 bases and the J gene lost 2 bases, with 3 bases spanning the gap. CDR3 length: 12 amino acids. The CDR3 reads CASSEPNTEAFF. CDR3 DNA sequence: TGTGCCAGCAGTGAACCTAACACTGAAGCTTTCTTT.

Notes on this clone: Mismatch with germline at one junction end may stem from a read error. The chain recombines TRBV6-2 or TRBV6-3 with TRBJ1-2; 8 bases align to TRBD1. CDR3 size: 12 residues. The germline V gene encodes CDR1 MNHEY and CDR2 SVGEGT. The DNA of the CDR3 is TGTGCCAGCAGTTACCGTACCGGGGACAGGCTCTTC. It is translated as CASSYRTGDRLF.

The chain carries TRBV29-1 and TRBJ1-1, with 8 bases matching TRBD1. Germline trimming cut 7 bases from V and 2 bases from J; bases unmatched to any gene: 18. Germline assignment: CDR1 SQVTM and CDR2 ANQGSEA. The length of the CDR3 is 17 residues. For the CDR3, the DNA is TGCAGCGCCATGAATCCCAGGACAGGGAGGGTTAACACTGAAGCTTTCTTT. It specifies CSAMNPRTGRVNTEAFF.